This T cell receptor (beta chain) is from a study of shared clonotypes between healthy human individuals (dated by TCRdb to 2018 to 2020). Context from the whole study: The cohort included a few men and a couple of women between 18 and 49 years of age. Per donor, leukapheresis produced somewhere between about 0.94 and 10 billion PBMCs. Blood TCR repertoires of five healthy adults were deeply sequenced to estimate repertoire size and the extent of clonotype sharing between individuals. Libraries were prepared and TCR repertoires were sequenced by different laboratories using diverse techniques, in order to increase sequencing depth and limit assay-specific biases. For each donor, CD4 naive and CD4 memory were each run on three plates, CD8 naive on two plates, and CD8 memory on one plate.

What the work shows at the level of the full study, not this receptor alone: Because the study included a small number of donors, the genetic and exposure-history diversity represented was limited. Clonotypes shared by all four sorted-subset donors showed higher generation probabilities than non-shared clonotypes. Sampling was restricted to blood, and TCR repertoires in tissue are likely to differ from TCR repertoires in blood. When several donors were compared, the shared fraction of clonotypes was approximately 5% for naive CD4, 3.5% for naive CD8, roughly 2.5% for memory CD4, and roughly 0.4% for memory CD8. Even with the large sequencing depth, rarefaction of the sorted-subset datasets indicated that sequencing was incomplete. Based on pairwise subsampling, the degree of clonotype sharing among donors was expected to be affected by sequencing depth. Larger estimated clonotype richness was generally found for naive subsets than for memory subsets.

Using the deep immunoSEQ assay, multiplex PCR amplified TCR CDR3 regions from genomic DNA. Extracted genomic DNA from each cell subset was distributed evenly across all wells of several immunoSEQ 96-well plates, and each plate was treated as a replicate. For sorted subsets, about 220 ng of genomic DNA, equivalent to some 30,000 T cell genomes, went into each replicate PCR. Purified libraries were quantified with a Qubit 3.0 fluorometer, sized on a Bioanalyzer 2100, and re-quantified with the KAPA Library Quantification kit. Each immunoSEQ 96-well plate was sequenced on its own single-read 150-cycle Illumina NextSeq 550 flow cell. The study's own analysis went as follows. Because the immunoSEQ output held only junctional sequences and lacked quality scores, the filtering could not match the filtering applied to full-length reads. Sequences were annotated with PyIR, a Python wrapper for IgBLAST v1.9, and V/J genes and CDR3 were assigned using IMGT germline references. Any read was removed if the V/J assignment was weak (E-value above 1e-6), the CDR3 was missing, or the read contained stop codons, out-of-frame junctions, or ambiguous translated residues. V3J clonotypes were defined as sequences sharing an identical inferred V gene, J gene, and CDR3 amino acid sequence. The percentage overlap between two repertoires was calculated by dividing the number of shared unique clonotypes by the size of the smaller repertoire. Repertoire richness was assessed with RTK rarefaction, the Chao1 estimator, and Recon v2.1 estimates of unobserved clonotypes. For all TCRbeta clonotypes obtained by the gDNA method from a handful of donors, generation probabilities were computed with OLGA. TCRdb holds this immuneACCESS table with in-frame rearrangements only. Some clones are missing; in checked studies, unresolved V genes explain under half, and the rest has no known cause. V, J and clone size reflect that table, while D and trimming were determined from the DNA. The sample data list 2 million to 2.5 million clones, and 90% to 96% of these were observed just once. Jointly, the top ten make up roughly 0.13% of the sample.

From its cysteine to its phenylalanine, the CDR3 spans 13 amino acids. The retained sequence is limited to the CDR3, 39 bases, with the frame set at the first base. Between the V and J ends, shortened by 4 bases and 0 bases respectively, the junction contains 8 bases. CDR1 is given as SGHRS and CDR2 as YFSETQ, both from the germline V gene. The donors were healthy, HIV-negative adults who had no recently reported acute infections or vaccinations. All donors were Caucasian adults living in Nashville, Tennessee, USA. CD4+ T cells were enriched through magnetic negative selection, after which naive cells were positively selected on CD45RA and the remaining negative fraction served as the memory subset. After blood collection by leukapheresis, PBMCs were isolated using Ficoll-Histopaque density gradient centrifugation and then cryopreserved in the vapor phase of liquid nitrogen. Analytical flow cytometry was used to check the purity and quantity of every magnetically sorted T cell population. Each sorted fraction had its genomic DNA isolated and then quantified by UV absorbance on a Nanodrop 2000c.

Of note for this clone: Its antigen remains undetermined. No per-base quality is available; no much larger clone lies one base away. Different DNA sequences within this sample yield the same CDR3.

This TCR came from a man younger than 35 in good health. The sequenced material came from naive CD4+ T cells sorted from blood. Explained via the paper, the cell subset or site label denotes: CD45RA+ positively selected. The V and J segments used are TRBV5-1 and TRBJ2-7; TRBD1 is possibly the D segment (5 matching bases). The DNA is TGCGCCAGCAGCCCAGACAGCTCCTACGAGCAGTACTTC. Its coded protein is CASSPDSSYEQYF.